This paragraph reports one T cell receptor beta chain. This specimen comes from a study of blood T cell repertoires in COVID-19. In germline, CDR1 is KGHSH, CDR2 LQKENI. This CDR3 contains 14 residues. Trimming shortened V by 8 bases and J by 4 bases, and 17 bases separated the two germline ends. The method was immunoSEQ multiplex PCR; TCRdb's version includes in-frame clones alone and lacks a portion of them. The sample lists about 270,000 clones, 75% to 95% occurring once. The chain links TRBV18 to TRBJ1-1; D not resolved. The sequence derives from a man aged 35-49 years who had been exposed to COVID-19. Sequencing used PBMCs or T cells enriched from blood (not recorded which). The CDR3 loop reads CASGESTSGTEAFF. The CDR3 coding sequence is TGTGCCAGCGGAGAGTCGACCTCGGGCACTGAAGCTTTCTTT. Filled out from reference TRBV18 and TRBJ1-1, the complete variable domain reads NAGVMQNPRHLVRRRGQEARLRCSPMKGHSHVYWYRQLPEEGLKFMVYLQKENIIDESGMPKERFSAEFPKEGPSILRIQQVVRGDSAAYFCASGESTSGTEAFFGQGTRLTVV.